This T cell receptor (beta chain) was documented in a study of T cells after yellow fever vaccination. Whole-study findings and limits: Of the clonotypes, a small share occurred in both CD4 and CD8 compartments. In FACS-sorted repertoires, abundant clonotypes from the bulk population could appear as contaminants. Clones that expanded after primary vaccination mostly reappeared after the booster (96% CD4, approximately 85% CD8).

It was through 5'RACE template switching that TCR cDNA was made, with a universal primer site and UMIs added. TCRdb re-analysed the 5' RACE reads in MiXCR, keeping a single row per CDR3 protein. The data hold under 200,000 distinct CDR3 sequences, with approximately 6.8% observed a single time. The table lists this clonotype with a few counts. No antigen is known for it. This CDR3 is 12 amino acids long. The germline gives CDR1 MNHNY, CDR2 SVGAGI (reference sequence). Losses at the gene ends were 2 bases for V and 12 bases for J; bases not matched to a gene: 4. The source material was CD4+ T cells sorted from PBMCs, sampled more than 4 days after the first yellow fever vaccination. The TCR sequence derives from a man in his late teens or twenties who received the YFV17D yellow fever vaccine. The chain combines TRBV6-6 with TRBJ1-5; 7 bases map to TRBD1. The CDR3 coding sequence is TGTGCCAGCAGTTACACCCAGGGGGTCCAGCATTTT. Encoded protein: CASSYTQGVQHF.